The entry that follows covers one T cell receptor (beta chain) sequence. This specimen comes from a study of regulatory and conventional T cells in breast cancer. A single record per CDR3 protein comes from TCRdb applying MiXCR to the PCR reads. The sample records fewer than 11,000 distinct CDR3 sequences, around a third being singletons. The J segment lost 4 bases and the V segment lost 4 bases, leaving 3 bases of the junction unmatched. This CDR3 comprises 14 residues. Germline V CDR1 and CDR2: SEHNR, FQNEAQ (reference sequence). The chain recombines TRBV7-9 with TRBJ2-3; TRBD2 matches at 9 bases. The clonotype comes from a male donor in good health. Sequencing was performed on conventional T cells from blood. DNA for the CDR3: TGTGCCAGCAGCTCTAGCGGGGAGTCAGATACGCAGTATTTT. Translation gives CASSSSGESDTQYF.